The clone carrying this TCR beta chain is identified as medium-sized from frequency. No antigen is known for it. These data belong to a study of T cell clusters in autoimmune cytopenias. Study-wide results and limits: Compared with active autoimmune hepatitis patients, healthy donors showed approximately 3-fold more exclusive TRB clusters. Primary autoimmune cytopenia patients seemingly lacked the physiological T cell clusters found in healthy donors. The T cell clusters were defined only in silico, without experimental functional validation.

Each sample's input was roughly 270 ng genomic DNA, 30,000 to 45,000 genome equivalents. One tube held mixed TRB-A and TRB-B primer pools for touch-down PCR. After re-calling the multiplex PCR reads, TCRdb lists one entry per CDR3 protein, DNA absent. Recorded for this sample: about 3,400 distinct CDR3 sequences. CDR1 and CDR2 (germline): MNHEY, SMNVEV (reference sequence). The CDR3 runs 11 residues. The clonotype originates from a human donor with an autoimmune cytopenia, with autoimmune hepatitis or in good health (not recorded which). What was sequenced was peripheral blood. The rearrangement uses TRBV27 and TRBJ2-7. The CDR3 region is CASSSTYEQYF.